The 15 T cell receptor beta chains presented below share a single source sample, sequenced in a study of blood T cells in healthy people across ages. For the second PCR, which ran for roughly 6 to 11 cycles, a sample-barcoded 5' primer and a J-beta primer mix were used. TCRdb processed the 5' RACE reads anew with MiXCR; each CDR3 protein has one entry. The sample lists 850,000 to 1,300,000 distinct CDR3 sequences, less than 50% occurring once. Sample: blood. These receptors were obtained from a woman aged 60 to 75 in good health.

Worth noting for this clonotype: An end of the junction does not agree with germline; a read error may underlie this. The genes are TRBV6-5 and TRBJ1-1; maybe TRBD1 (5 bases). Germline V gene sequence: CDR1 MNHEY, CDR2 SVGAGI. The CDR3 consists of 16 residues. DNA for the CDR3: TGTGCCAGCAGACATGAATCCTCTGGGCCGGGGACTGGAGCTTTCTTT. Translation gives CASRHESSGPGTGAFF.

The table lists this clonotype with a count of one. The CDR3 nucleotides are TGCAGTGCTAGAAAGACCGGGACGGGGCCATTCACAGATACGCAGTATTTT. Translated, it gives CSARKTGTGPFTDTQYF. This chain connects TRBV20-1 to TRBJ2-3; TRBD1 or TRBD2 may be the D gene (5 bases each). Trimming left V 2 bases short and J 2 bases short, with 20 bases between. Germline V lookup: CDR1 DFQATT, CDR2 SNEGSKA (reference sequence). This CDR3 is built from 17 residues.

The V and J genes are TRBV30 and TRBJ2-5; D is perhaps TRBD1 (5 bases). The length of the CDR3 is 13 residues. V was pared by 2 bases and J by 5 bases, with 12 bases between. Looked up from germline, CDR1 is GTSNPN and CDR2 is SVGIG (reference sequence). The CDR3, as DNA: TGTGCCTGGAGTCGCCAGGGTGCGGAGACCCAGTACTTC. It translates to CAWSRQGAETQYF.

CDR3 sequence: CAIRSSGRGTQYF. CDR3 nucleotides: TGTGCCATCAGAAGTAGCGGGAGGGGGACCCAGTACTTC. The chain links TRBV10-3 to TRBJ2-5; 11 bases are a match to TRBD2. Germline CDR1 reads ENHRY; CDR2 reads SYGVKD. The trim removed 6 bases at V and 7 bases at J, leaving 4 bases unmatched. The CDR3 has 13 amino acids.

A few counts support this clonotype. In nucleotides, the CDR3 is TGTGCCAGCAGTTTGGGCCTTAACAGAATAAGGCAGTTCTTC. Protein product: CASSLGLNRIRQFF. The chain joins TRBV12-3 or TRBV12-4 to TRBJ2-1; no definite D call. Trimming took 3 bases from V and 12 from J, leaving 18 bases between them. The CDR3 totals 14 residues.

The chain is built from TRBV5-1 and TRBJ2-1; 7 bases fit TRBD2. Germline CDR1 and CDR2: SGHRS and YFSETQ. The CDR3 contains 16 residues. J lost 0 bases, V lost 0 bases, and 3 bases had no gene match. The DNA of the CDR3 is TGCGCCAGCAGCTTGGGCAGCGGGAACTCCTACAATGAGCAGTTCTTC. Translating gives CASSLGSGNSYNEQFF.

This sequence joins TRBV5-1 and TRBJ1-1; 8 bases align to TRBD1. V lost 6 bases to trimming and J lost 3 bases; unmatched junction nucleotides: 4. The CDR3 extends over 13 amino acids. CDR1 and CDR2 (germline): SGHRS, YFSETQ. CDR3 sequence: CASKDRVDTEAFF. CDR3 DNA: TGCGCCAGCAAGGACAGGGTTGACACTGAAGCTTTCTTT.

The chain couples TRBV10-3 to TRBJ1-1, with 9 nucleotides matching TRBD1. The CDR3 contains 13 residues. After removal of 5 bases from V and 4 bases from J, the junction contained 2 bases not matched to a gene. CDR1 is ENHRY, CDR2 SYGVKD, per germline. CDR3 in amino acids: CAISTGQGTEAFF. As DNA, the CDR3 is TGTGCCATCAGTACGGGACAGGGCACTGAAGCTTTCTTT.

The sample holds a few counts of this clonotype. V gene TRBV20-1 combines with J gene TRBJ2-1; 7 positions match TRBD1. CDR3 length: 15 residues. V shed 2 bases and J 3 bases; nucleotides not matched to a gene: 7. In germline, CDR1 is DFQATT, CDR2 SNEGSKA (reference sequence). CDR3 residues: CSARRQDRIYNEQFF. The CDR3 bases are TGCAGTGCTAGACGTCAGGACAGGATCTACAATGAGCAGTTCTTC.

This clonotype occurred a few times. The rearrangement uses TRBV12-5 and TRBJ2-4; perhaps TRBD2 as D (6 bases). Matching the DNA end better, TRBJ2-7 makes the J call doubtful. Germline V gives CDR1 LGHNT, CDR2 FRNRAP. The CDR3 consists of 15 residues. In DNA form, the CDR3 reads TGTGCTAGTGGTTACGGTGGGACGGGAGTTGCCGAGCAGTACTTC. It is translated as CASGYGGTGVAEQYF.

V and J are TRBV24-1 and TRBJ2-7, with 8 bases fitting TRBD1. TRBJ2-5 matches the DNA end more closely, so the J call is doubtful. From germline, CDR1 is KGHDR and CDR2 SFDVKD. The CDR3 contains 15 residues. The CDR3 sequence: CATSEAQGAGETQYF. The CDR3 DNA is TGTGCCACCAGTGAAGCTCAGGGGGCGGGGGAGACCCAGTACTTC.

DNA of the CDR3: TGTGCCATCAGTGGGGACGGAAGTCGGAATGAGCAGTACTTC. It specifies CAISGDGSRNEQYF. The chain recombines TRBV10-3 with TRBJ2-5, with D perhaps being TRBD1 or TRBD2 (5 bases each). The germline gives CDR1 ENHRY, CDR2 SYGVKD. The length of the CDR3 is 14 residues. Trimming took 4 bases from V and 11 from J, leaving 20 bases between them.

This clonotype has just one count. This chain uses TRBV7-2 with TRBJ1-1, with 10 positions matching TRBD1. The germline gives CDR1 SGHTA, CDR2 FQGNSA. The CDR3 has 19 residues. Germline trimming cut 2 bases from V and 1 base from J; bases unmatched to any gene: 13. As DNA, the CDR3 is TGTGCCAGCAGCTTACGAGGTGGGACAGGGGTGATGGGGAACACTGAAGCTTTCTTT. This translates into CASSLRGGTGVMGNTEAFF.

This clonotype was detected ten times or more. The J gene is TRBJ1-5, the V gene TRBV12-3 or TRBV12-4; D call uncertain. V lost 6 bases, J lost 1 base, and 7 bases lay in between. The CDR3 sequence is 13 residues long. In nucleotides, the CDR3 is TGTGCCAGCAGCCCGACGAGCAATCAGCCCCAGCATTTT. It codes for CASSPTSNQPQHF.

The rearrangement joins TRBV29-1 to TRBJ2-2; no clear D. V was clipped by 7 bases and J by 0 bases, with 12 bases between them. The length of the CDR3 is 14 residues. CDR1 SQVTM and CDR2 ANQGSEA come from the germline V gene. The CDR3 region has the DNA TGCAGCGGCGGTTCACGAGCGAACACCGGGGAGCTGTTTTTT. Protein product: CSGGSRANTGELFF.